Presented here are 3 T cell receptor beta chains from one specimen sequenced in a study of blood T cell repertoires in COVID-19. Assay used: immunoSEQ multiplex PCR; TCRdb lists only in-frame clones, some missing. The sample includes about 75,000 clones, roughly 88% seen only once; the top ten take 2.5%. What was sequenced was peripheral blood. The source is a human donor in a cohort sampled during active COVID-19.

V usage is TRBV5-1 and J usage is TRBJ2-1; 10 bases are shared with TRBD1. Unmatched junction bases numbered 8, after V lost 4 bases and J lost 4 bases. Germline V gene sequence: CDR1 SGHRS, CDR2 YFSETQ. The CDR3 is 16 amino acids. CDR3 in amino acids: CASSPGRDRGYNEQFF. DNA for the CDR3: TGCGCCAGCAGCCCTGGAAGGGACAGGGGTTACAATGAGCAGTTCTTC.

V gene TRBV27 combines with J gene TRBJ1-2; D remains ambiguous. There are 15 residues in the CDR3. Looked up from germline, CDR1 is MNHEY and CDR2 is SMNVEV (reference sequence). Between the trimmed V and J ends, which lost 3 bases and 3 bases, there was a span of 14 bases. The chain's CDR3 is CASSFFPSGHYGYTF. In nucleotides, the CDR3 is TGTGCCAGCAGTTTTTTTCCTTCTGGGCACTATGGCTACACCTTC.

This clone was seen a single time. The chain recombines TRBV3-1 (or the pseudogene TRBV3-2) with TRBJ2-7, with 12 bases identical to TRBD2. The CDR3 has 16 amino acids. Germline assignment: CDR1 LGHDT and CDR2 YNNKEL (reference sequence). The trim removed 1 base at V and 2 bases at J, leaving 3 bases unmatched. The CDR3 reads CASSQGLAGDAYEQYF. CDR3 DNA sequence: TGTGCCAGCAGCCAAGGACTAGCGGGAGATGCCTACGAGCAGTACTTC.